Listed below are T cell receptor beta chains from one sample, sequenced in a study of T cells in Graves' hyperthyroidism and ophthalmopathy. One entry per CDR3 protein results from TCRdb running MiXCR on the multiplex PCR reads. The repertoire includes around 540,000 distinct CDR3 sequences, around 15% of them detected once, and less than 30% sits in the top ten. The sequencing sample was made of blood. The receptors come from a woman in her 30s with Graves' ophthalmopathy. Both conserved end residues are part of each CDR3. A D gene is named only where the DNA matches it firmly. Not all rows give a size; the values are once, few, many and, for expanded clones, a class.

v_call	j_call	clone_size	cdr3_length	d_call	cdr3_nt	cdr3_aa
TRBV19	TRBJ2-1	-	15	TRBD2	TGTGCCAGTAGTATAGGACTAGCGGTATACAATGAGCAGTTCTTC	CASSIGLAVYNEQFF
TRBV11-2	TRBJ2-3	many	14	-	TGTGCCAGCAGCTTTAGACTGAGCACAGATACGCAGTATTTT	CASSFRLSTDTQYF
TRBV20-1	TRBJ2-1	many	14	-	TGCAGTGCTAGACCGACTATAACCTACAATGAGCAGTTCTTC	CSARPTITYNEQFF
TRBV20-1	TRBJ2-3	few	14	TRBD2	TGCAGTGCTCAGACTAGCGGGACTGGAGATACGCAGTATTTT	CSAQTSGTGDTQYF
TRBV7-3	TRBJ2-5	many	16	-	TGTGCCAGCAGCCCGGATCGGGGACGAACCCAAGAGACCCAGTACTTC	CASSPDRGRTQETQYF
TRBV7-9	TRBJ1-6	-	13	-	TGTGCCAGCAGCGTCAGACAGAATTCACCCCTCCACTTT	CASSVRQNSPLHF
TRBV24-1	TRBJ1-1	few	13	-	TGTGCCGCCAGAGGCGATTCTAACACTGAAGCTTTCTTT	CAARGDSNTEAFF
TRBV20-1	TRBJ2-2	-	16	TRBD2	TGCAGTGCTAGAGTGTTTACTAGCGGAAACACCGGGGAGCTGTTTTTT	CSARVFTSGNTGELFF
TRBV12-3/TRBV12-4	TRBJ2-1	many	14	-	TGTGCCAGCAGTTGGAGGGCAGGATACAATGAGCAGTTCTTC	CASSWRAGYNEQFF
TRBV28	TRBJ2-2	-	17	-	TGTGCCAGCAGTTTCATAGGGCTGGCTTCGGGCACCGGGGAGCTGTTTTTT	CASSFIGLASGTGELFF
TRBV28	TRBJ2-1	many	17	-	TGTGCCAGCAGTTTCTATTCGGCGAAGAACTCCCGCAATGAGCAGTTCTTC	CASSFYSAKNSRNEQFF
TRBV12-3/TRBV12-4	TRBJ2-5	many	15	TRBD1	TGTGCCAGCAGTTCCCGGGACAGGGGCCAAGAGACCCAGTACTTC	CASSSRDRGQETQYF
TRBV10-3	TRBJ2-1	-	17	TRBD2	TGTGCCATCAGTGAGTCGAAGGGAGCGGGAGGGCCTAATGAGCAGTTCTTC	CAISESKGAGGPNEQFF
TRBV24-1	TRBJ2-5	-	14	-	TGTGCCACCAGTGATGCCGGGAGTCAAGAGACCCAGTACTTC	CATSDAGSQETQYF
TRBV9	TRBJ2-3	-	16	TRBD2	TGTGCCAGCAGCCTCGAGTTCGGCGGGGGTATAGATACGCAGTATTTT	CASSLEFGGGIDTQYF
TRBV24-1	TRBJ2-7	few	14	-	TGTGCCACCAGTGGGGCGGGAAATTCCTACGAGCAGTACTTC	CATSGAGNSYEQYF
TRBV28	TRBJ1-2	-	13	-	TGTGCCAGCAGTTCCTCCGGAGGAGATGGCTACACCTTC	CASSSSGGDGYTF
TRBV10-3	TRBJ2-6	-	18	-	TGTGCCATCAGTGAGTCAAGTGTAGGGTCGGCTGGGGCCAACGTCCTGACTTTC	CAISESSVGSAGANVLTF
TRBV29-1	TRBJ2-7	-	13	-	TGCAGCGTTTCTTCGGGGGAGGTCTACGAGCAGTACTTC	CSVSSGEVYEQYF
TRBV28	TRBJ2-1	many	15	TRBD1	TGTGCCAGCAGTTTTTTGCAGGGGGCTTACAATGAGCAGTTCTTC	CASSFLQGAYNEQFF
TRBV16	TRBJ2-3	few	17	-	TGTGCCAGCACACAAAATCGTCAGCGAGCTAGCACAGATACGCAGTATTTT	CASTQNRQRASTDTQYF
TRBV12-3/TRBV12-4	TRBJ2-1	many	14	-	TGTGCCAGCAGCCGCAGGGGTGGCAAAAATGAGCAGTTCTTC	CASSRRGGKNEQFF
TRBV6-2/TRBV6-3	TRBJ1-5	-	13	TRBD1	TGTGCCAGCAACAGGGGCCCTAATCAGCCCCAGCATTTT	CASNRGPNQPQHF
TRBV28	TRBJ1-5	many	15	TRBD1	TGTGCCAGCAGTGCCAGGACAGGGGGCAATCAGCCCCAGCATTTT	CASSARTGGNQPQHF
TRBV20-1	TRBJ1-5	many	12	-	TGCAGTGCTAGAGCCCCAACACAGCCCCAGCATTTT	CSARAPTQPQHF
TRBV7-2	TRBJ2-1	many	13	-	TGTGCCAGCAGCCCTAGTGTGGGCCATGAGCAGTTCTTC	CASSPSVGHEQFF
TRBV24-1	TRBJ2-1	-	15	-	TGTGCCACCAGTGACCCCGGTGGTAGTCTCGGTGAGCAGTTCTTC	CATSDPGGSLGEQFF
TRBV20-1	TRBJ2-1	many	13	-	TGCAGTGCTAGTTTGGACTTCAACAATGAGCAGTTCTTC	CSASLDFNNEQFF